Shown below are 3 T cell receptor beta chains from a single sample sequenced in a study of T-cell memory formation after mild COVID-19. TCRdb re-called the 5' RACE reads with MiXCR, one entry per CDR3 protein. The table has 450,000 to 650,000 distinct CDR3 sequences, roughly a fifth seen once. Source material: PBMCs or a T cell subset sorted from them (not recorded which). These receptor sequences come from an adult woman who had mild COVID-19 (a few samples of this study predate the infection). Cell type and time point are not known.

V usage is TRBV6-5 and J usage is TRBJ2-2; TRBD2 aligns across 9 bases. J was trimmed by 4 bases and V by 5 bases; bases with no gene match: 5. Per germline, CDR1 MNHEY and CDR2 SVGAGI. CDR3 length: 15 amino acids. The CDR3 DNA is TGTGCCAGCAGTCTAGCGGGGAAGGCCACCGGGGAGCTGTTTTTT. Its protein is CASSLAGKATGELFF.

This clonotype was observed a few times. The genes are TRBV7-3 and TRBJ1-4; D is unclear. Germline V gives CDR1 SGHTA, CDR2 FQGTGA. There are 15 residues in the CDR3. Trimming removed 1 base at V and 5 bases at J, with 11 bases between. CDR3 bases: TGTGCCAGCAGCTTAAGGGGTGGACGAAATGAAAAACTGTTTTTT. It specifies CASSLRGGRNEKLFF.

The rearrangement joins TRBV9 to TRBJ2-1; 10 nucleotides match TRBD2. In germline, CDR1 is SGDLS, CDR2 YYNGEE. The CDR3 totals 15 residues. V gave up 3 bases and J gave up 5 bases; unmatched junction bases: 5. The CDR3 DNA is TGTGCCAGCAGCGCGACTAGCGGGCCACACAATGAGCAGTTCTTC. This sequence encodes CASSATSGPHNEQFF.